The next 24 T cell receptor beta chains were all read from a single sample in a study of radiotherapy plus CTLA-4 blockade in lung cancer (dated by TCRdb to 2017 to 2018). The library came from the immunoSEQ multiplex PCR assay. The clones in this table, taken by TCRdb from immuneACCESS, are in-frame only. Not every clone is retained; where verified, under half of the shortfall comes from an unresolved V gene, and the cause of the rest is unknown. Across this sample there are some 90,000 clones, with about four fifths seen only once. The ten largest clones take up 0.75% to 0.95% of the sample. Sample: peripheral blood, taken from a patient treated with radiotherapy plus ipilimumab. The receptor source for this set is a human donor with non-small cell lung cancer who had stable disease on radiotherapy plus ipilimumab.

The chain has TRBV5-4 and TRBJ2-5, with TRBD2 matching over 8 bases. The CDR3 consists of 16 residues. Germline CDR1 is SGHNT and CDR2 is YYREEE (reference sequence). Germline trimming cut 4 bases from V and 5 bases from J; bases unmatched to any gene: 13. The CDR3 DNA reads as TGTGCCAGCAGCCCTGCCGGGGGGGAGCTTCGGGAGACCCAGTACTTC. This codes for CASSPAGGELRETQYF.

V and J are TRBV28 and TRBJ1-2; 7 nucleotides agree with TRBD1. The ends lost 5 bases at V and 0 bases at J; junction bases unmatched: 6. Germline V gene sequence: CDR1 MDHEN, CDR2 SYDVKM. This CDR3 spans 15 amino acids. CDR3 nucleotide sequence: TGTGCCAGCAGTGTGACAGGGCGAGCTAACTATGGCTACACCTTC. Its translation is CASSVTGRANYGYTF.

This chain connects TRBV5-1 to TRBJ1-3; D is unresolved. CDR3 length equals 17 residues. The germline CDR1 and CDR2 sequences are SGHRS and YFSETQ. V lost 1 base and J lost 0, with 14 bases in between. The CDR3 bases are TGCGCCAGCAGCTTGAGTTGGCAGGCGACCTCTGGAAACACCATATATTTT. It yields the protein CASSLSWQATSGNTIYF.

This clone was counted a single time. This chain joins TRBV19 and TRBJ1-5, with TRBD1 identical over 7 bases. The germline gives CDR1 LNHDA, CDR2 SQIVND (reference sequence). This CDR3 has 18 residues. V lost 5 bases, J lost 3 bases, and 16 bases stayed unmatched. For the CDR3, the DNA is TGTGCCAGTAGTCCCTACGCCCTCCAGGGACAGCTCAATCAGCCCCAGCATTTT. Amino acid sequence: CASSPYALQGQLNQPQHF.

The chain employs TRBV30 and TRBJ1-2; D is unclear. V lost 3 bases to trimming and J lost 6 bases, with 14 bases between them. Germline V CDR1 and CDR2: GTSNPN, SVGIG (reference sequence). CDR3 size: 13 residues. In DNA form, the CDR3 reads TGTGCCTGGAGCCGACTTTTTAGGGATGGCTACACCTTC. It is translated as CAWSRLFRDGYTF.

This clone was detected only a few times. The J gene is TRBJ2-4, the V gene TRBV6-5; no firm D call. The ends were cut back, 6 bases at V and 4 bases at J, with 7 bases in the middle. CDR1 MNHEY and CDR2 SVGAGI come from the germline V gene. The CDR3 consists of 12 residues. Here the CDR3 DNA reads TGTGCCAGCAGCCGACCTAAAAACATTCAGTACTTC. Translating it yields CASSRPKNIQYF.

V gene TRBV4-2 combines with J gene TRBJ1-2; D call uncertain. The V gene lost 0 bases and the J gene lost 4 bases, with 3 bases spanning the gap. This CDR3 contains 12 residues. The germline gives CDR1 LGHNA, CDR2 YNFKEQ. DNA for the CDR3: TGTGCCAGCAGCCAAGATGCCTATGGCTACACCTTC. Translation: CASSQDAYGYTF.

J is TRBJ1-2 and V is TRBV4-1; D is unclear. The V end was cut by 1 base, the J end by 2 bases, with 2 bases between. Germline loops: CDR1 MGHRA, CDR2 YSYEKL. This CDR3 is 12 amino acids long. The CDR3: CASSQGNYGYTF. In nucleotides, the CDR3 is TGCGCCAGCAGCCAAGGAAACTATGGCTACACCTTC.

The gene calls are TRBV27 and TRBJ2-7; D is ambiguous. In germline, CDR1 is MNHEY, CDR2 SMNVEV (reference sequence). CDR3 length: 14 residues. V lost 6 bases to trimming and J lost 3 bases, with 15 bases between them. The CDR3 nucleotides read TGTGCCAGCAGGAACAGCCCCATTAACTACGAGCAGTACTTC. Encoded protein: CASRNSPINYEQYF.

The chain employs TRBV7-3 and TRBJ2-5; TRBD1 matches 9 bases. V was pared by 5 bases and J by 5 bases, with 3 bases of the junction left unmatched. The CDR3 length is 13 residues. The germline V gene encodes CDR1 SGHTA and CDR2 FQGTGA. CDR3 protein: CASSMDRGETQYF. The DNA for the CDR3 is TGTGCCAGCAGCATGGACAGGGGTGAGACCCAGTACTTC.

This sequence joins TRBV2 and TRBJ1-2, with 7 positions matching TRBD1. After removal of 11 bases from V and 8 bases from J, the junction contained 8 bases not matched to a gene. Germline-derived CDR1 and CDR2 are SNHLY and FYNNEI. The CDR3 covers 11 residues. The CDR3 DNA sequence: TGTGCCGGGGGGACAGTTTTAGGCTACACCTTC. Its protein product is CAGGTVLGYTF. The variable domain in full, completed from reference TRBV2 and TRBJ1-2, reads EPEVTQTPSHQVTQMGQEVILRCVPISNHLYFYWYRQILGQKVEFLVSFYNNEISEKSEIFDDQFSVERPDGSNFTLKIRSTKLEDSAMYFCAGGTVLGYTFGSGTRLTVV.

This clone appeared a few times. The chain couples TRBV19 to TRBJ2-3; 9 nucleotides match TRBD1. The trim removed 4 bases at V and 5 bases at J, leaving 7 bases unmatched. The CDR3 extends over 15 amino acids. Germline V gives CDR1 LNHDA, CDR2 SQIVND (reference sequence). The DNA of the CDR3 is TGTGCCAGTAGTACTCTTCCGGGACAGGGAGATACGCAGTATTTT. It is translated as CASSTLPGQGDTQYF. The whole variable domain, filled in from reference TRBV19 and TRBJ2-3, reads DGGITQSPKYLFRKEGQNVTLSCEQNLNHDAMYWYRQDPGQGLRLIYYSQIVNDFQKGDIAEGYSVSREKKESFPLTVTSAQKNPTAFYLCASSTLPGQGDTQYFGPGTRLTVL.

CDR3: CASSDGTPHTQYF. CDR3 DNA: TGTGCCAGCAGTGACGGGACCCCTCATACGCAGTATTTT. This sequence joins TRBV6-5 and TRBJ2-3; D possibly uses TRBD1 or TRBD2 (5 bases each). CDR3 length equals 13 residues. Germline assignment: CDR1 MNHEY and CDR2 SVGAGI. V shed 5 bases and J shed 7 bases, with 13 bases lying between them.

This chain joins TRBV5-4 and TRBJ2-7, with TRBD1 identical over 10 bases. The CDR3 spans 15 residues. Germline assignment: CDR1 SGHNT and CDR2 YYREEE (reference sequence). V gave up 4 bases and J gave up 3 bases; unmatched junction bases: 7. In DNA, the CDR3 is TGTGCCAGCAGCCTCCCGGGACAGGGGTACTACGAGCAGTACTTC. This encodes CASSLPGQGYYEQYF. The full variable domain, its missing parts supplied by reference TRBV5-4 and TRBJ2-7, is ETGVTQSPTHLIKTRGQQVTLRCSSQSGHNTVSWYQQALGQGPQFIFQYYREEENGRGNFPPRFSGLQFPNYSSELNVNALELDDSALYLCASSLPGQGYYEQYFGPGTRLTVT.

V gene TRBV7-6 combines with J gene TRBJ2-7; 10 bases fit TRBD1. The CDR3 contains 16 residues. The V segment lost 4 bases and the J segment 1 base; nucleotides outside the gene matches: 7. CDR1 SGHVS and CDR2 FNYEAQ come from the germline V gene. The CDR3 region has the DNA TGTGCCAGCAGCTCCCCTCCGGGACAGGGGTCCTACGAGCAGTACTTC. This translates into CASSSPPGQGSYEQYF.

J is TRBJ1-2 and V is TRBV7-2; 7 positions agree with TRBD1. CDR3 length equals 15 residues. Germline trimming cut 4 bases from V and 6 bases from J; bases unmatched to any gene: 11. Per germline, CDR1 SGHTA and CDR2 FQGNSA. CDR3 sequence (DNA): TGTGCCAGCAGCTCACCTGGACAGGTGCTTCATGGCTACACCTTC. Translation: CASSSPGQVLHGYTF.

The rearrangement joins TRBV5-1 to TRBJ1-1; 7 bases map to TRBD1. V lost 2 bases and J lost 4; bases outside the gene matches: 17. CDR1 is SGHRS and CDR2 is YFSETQ in the germline V gene. The CDR3 covers 18 residues. The CDR3 loop is CASSFPRTGGPKPTEAFF. CDR3 sequence (DNA): TGCGCCAGCAGCTTTCCCCGGACAGGAGGTCCAAAGCCCACTGAAGCTTTCTTT.

This chain links TRBV6-1 with TRBJ2-5; maybe TRBD1 (5 bases). CDR3 length: 14 amino acids. Trimming pared 5 bases from V and 5 bases from J, leaving 15 bases between. Germline CDR1 is MNHNS and CDR2 is SASEGT. The CDR3 DNA reads TGTGCCAGCAGTAGCCGACAGTCCGGGGAGACCCAGTACTTC. It codes for CASSSRQSGETQYF.

The V gene is TRBV7-3, the J gene TRBJ2-3; 11 positions match TRBD2. The CDR3 is made up of 17 amino acids. Germline values: CDR1 SGHTA, CDR2 FQGTGA. V shed 0 bases, J shed 2 bases, and the junction held 4 bases outside the gene matches. In DNA, the CDR3 is TGTGCCAGCAGCTTAACGACTAGCGGGGTTAACACAGATACGCAGTATTTT. Its translation: CASSLTTSGVNTDTQYF.

The genes are TRBV19 and TRBJ1-6, with D possibly being TRBD1 (5 bases). Germline assignment: CDR1 LNHDA and CDR2 SQIVND (reference sequence). V lost 4 bases and J lost 8, with 15 bases in between. The CDR3 is 15 residues long. The CDR3 loop is CASSTSQQGDSPLHF. In DNA form, the CDR3 reads TGTGCCAGTAGTACCTCGCAGCAGGGCGATTCACCCCTCCACTTT.

V and J are TRBV19 and TRBJ2-2, with 10 bases matching TRBD2. CDR3 length equals 17 residues. The trim removed 3 bases at V and 2 bases at J, leaving 6 bases unmatched. CDR1 is LNHDA, CDR2 SQIVND, per germline (reference sequence). The CDR3 region has the DNA TGTGCCAGTAGTATCGGTAGCGGGGGGCAAAACACCGGGGAGCTGTTTTTT. Translation: CASSIGSGGQNTGELFF.

CDR3 DNA sequence: TGCGCCAGCAGCTTGGCCGGGCCGACCCAAGAGACCCAGTACTTC. It is translated as CASSLAGPTQETQYF. This sequence joins TRBV5-1 and TRBJ2-5; D call uncertain. Between the trimmed V and J ends, which lost 0 bases and 1 base, there was a span of 10 bases. Germline V CDR1 and CDR2: SGHRS, YFSETQ. The CDR3 has 15 amino acids.

The rearrangement uses TRBV6-1 and TRBJ2-2; D not certain. V was clipped by 6 bases and J by 5 bases, with 10 bases between them. This CDR3 region has 13 residues. CDR1 MNHNS and CDR2 SASEGT come from the germline V gene. The CDR3 DNA follows: TGTGCCAGCAGCCAGAGAAGTACCGGGGAGCTGTTTTTT. This translates into CASSQRSTGELFF.

The chain couples TRBV28 to TRBJ2-7; 10 nucleotides match TRBD2. From germline, CDR1 is MDHEN and CDR2 SYDVKM. The trim removed 4 bases at V and 5 bases at J, leaving 8 bases unmatched. The CDR3 has 15 residues. CDR3 coding DNA: TGTGCCAGCAGTTCTAGCGGGAGTGCGTTAAACGAGCAGTACTTC. It encodes CASSSSGSALNEQYF. The full variable domain, rest sourced from reference TRBV28 and TRBJ2-7, is DVKVTQSSRYLVKRTGEKVFLECVQDMDHENMFWYRQDPGLGLRLIYFSYDVKMKEKGDIPEGYSVSREKKERFSLILESASTNQTSMYLCASSSSGSALNEQYFGPGTRLTVT.